These T cell receptor beta chains were read from a single sample in a study of blood T cell repertoires in COVID-19. Repertoires were generated with immunoSEQ multiplex PCR, while TCRdb's copy carries only in-frame clones and drops some. The sample has around 100,000 clones, approximately 86% seen once. Source material: peripheral blood. Receptors were obtained from a man older than 75 with acute or convalescent COVID-19. Both conserved end residues are part of each CDR3. D genes are given only for firm matches. The size of a clone is reported for some rows only, either as once, few or many, or as a class for expanded clones.

TRBV7-3	-	15	TRBJ2-2	TRBD2	TGTACCAGCAGCACGGGACTACCCCCCCCGGCGGAGCTGTTTTTT	CTSSTGLPPPAELFF
TRBV14	-	14	TRBJ2-5	TRBD2	TGTGCCAGCAGCCAAGTGGGAGGGAGAGAGACCCAGTACTTC	CASSQVGGRETQYF
TRBV5-6	-	16	TRBJ1-6	-	TGTGCCAGCAGCTTGGACCGGGGCTCCTATAATTCACCCCTCCACTTT	CASSLDRGSYNSPLHF
TRBV20-1	-	11	TRBJ2-3	-	TGCAGTGCTGGCCCACAGATAGGGCAGTATTTT	CSAGPQIGQYF
TRBV18	-	15	TRBJ1-1	-	TGTGCCAGCTCACCAGCAAGGACAGAGAACACTGAAGCTTTCTTT	CASSPARTENTEAFF
TRBV6-2/TRBV6-3	-	13	TRBJ2-1	-	TGTGCCAGCAGTGCGGTGGGGAGTACTGCGCAGTTCTTC	CASSAVGSTAQFF
TRBV11-2	once	14	TRBJ2-1	-	TGTGCCAGCAGCACCCCGGGTTCCTACAATGAGCAGTTCTTC	CASSTPGSYNEQFF
TRBV24-1	-	17	TRBJ2-7	TRBD2	TGTGCCACCAGTGAAGCCCCGACTAGCGGGATCTCCTACGAGCAGTACTTC	CATSEAPTSGISYEQYF
TRBV7-6	-	16	TRBJ2-5	TRBD2	TGTGCCAGCAGCCGGACTAGCGGGCAAACGGGAGAGACCCAGTACTTC	CASSRTSGQTGETQYF
TRBV6-5	-	14	TRBJ2-7	TRBD1	TGTGCCAGCAGTTACGGACGCAGGGGGACCGAGCAGTACTTC	CASSYGRRGTEQYF
TRBV19	-	14	TRBJ2-2	TRBD1	TGTGCCACCCAAAAGACAGGGTTCACCGGGGAGCTGTTTTTT	CATQKTGFTGELFF
TRBV11-3	once	15	TRBJ2-3	TRBD2	TGTGCCAGCAGCTTAGGCGGGAGGACCACAGATACGCAGTATTTT	CASSLGGRTTDTQYF
TRBV2	-	14	TRBJ1-1	-	TGTGCCAGCAGTGAAAGGCAGTCGAGGACTGAAGCTTTCTTT	CASSERQSRTEAFF
TRBV7-2	-	16	TRBJ2-1	-	TGTGCCAGCAGCTTAGTGGGCGGGCGGGTGCGGAATGAGCAGTTCTTC	CASSLVGGRVRNEQFF
TRBV6-5	-	15	TRBJ2-7	-	TGTGCCAGCAGTCCCTATCACGGACTGGACTACGAGCAGTACTTC	CASSPYHGLDYEQYF
TRBV6-5	-	12	TRBJ2-2	-	TGTGCCAGCCGAGCGTACCGGGAAGAACTGTTTTTT	CASRAYREELFF
TRBV18	-	13	TRBJ2-5	TRBD1	TGTGCCAGCTCACCGGACAGGTGGGAGACCCAGTACTTC	CASSPDRWETQYF
TRBV28	few	14	TRBJ2-7	-	TGTGCCAGCAGTTTGGGGGACACCCACTACGAGCAGTACTTC	CASSLGDTHYEQYF
TRBV10-3	-	14	TRBJ2-3	-	TGTGCCATCAGTGAGTCGGCTAGCACAGATACGCAGTATTTT	CAISESASTDTQYF
TRBV19	-	15	TRBJ1-6	TRBD1	TGTGCCAGTAGTACGACAGGGGCTAGTAATTCACCCCTCCACTTT	CASSTTGASNSPLHF
TRBV6-5	-	14	TRBJ1-1	-	TGTGCCAGCAGGAGATGGGGCGGAAACACTGAAGCTTTCTTT	CASRRWGGNTEAFF
TRBV5-4	-	17	TRBJ1-5	TRBD1	TGTGCCAGCAGCTTAACGGGGCAGGGGGCTAGGGATCAGCCCCAGCATTTT	CASSLTGQGARDQPQHF
TRBV6-6	-	14	TRBJ2-7	-	TGTGCCACCCAACCCGGGACTTCCACCTACGAGCAGTACTTC	CATQPGTSTYEQYF
TRBV15	-	13	TRBJ1-5	-	TGTGCCACCAGCAGAGGGCCCTATCAGCCCCAGCATTTT	CATSRGPYQPQHF
TRBV25-1	-	16	TRBJ2-3	TRBD2	TGTGCCAGCAGTGACTTAGCGGGAGGGATCACAGATACGCAGTATTTT	CASSDLAGGITDTQYF
TRBV6-5	-	14	TRBJ2-1	TRBD2	TGTGCCAGCAGTTACTCTAGCGGGGGGAATGAGCAGTTCTTC	CASSYSSGGNEQFF
TRBV28	-	15	TRBJ2-3	-	TGTGCCAGCAGTTTCCGTCCCGGTTACACAGATACGCAGTATTTT	CASSFRPGYTDTQYF
TRBV6-2/TRBV6-3	-	15	TRBJ1-3	TRBD1	TGTGCCAGCAGTTGGACAGGGGGCTCTGGAAACACCATATATTTT	CASSWTGGSGNTIYF
TRBV2	few	13	TRBJ1-2	TRBD1	TGTGCCTCAGACAGGGGCTTAAAGTCCGGCTACACCTTC	CASDRGLKSGYTF
TRBV6-5	few	14	TRBJ1-1	-	TGTGCCAGCAGTCGGTCAGGGGTGAACACTGAAGCTTTCTTT	CASSRSGVNTEAFF
TRBV7-2	-	18	TRBJ2-3	TRBD2	TGTGCCAGCAGCTTACAAACTGGGGGGCTAGCGGGACCAGATACGCAGTATTTT	CASSLQTGGLAGPDTQYF